These 19 T cell receptor beta chains came from one sample sequenced in a study of blood T cell repertoires in COVID-19. Libraries were prepared by immunoSEQ multiplex PCR; TCRdb keeps only in-frame clonotypes and omits some of them. The sample has about 35,000 clones, almost 85% seen once. The sequencing sample was made of peripheral blood. The source is an elderly man with active or convalescent COVID-19.

This clone was detected once. The chain carries TRBV24-1 and TRBJ2-1, with 7 bases fitting TRBD2. CDR3 length: 14 residues. CDR1 KGHDR and CDR2 SFDVKD come from the germline V gene. The trim removed 4 bases at V and 4 bases at J, leaving 3 bases unmatched. CDR3 region: CATSDQRDYNEQFF. CDR3 coding DNA: TGTGCCACCAGTGACCAGCGGGATTACAATGAGCAGTTCTTC.

DNA of the CDR3: TGTGCCAGCAGCCGAGACACCGGGGCCAACGTCCTGACTTTC. It is translated as CASSRDTGANVLTF. This chain connects TRBV5-4 to TRBJ2-6, with D unresolved. This CDR3 is built from 14 residues. V dropped 4 bases and J dropped 4 bases, with 9 bases sitting between them. CDR1 and CDR2 from the germline V gene are SGHNT and YYREEE (reference sequence). The full variable domain, completed using reference TRBV5-4 and TRBJ2-6, is ETGVTQSPTHLIKTRGQQVTLRCSSQSGHNTVSWYQQALGQGPQFIFQYYREEENGRGNFPPRFSGLQFPNYSSELNVNALELDDSALYLCASSRDTGANVLTFGAGSRLTVL.

This clone was seen a few times. The chain links TRBV5-1 to TRBJ2-3; the D is unclear. CDR1 is SGHRS and CDR2 is YFSETQ in the germline V gene. This CDR3 is 15 amino acids long. V gave up 0 bases and J gave up 0 bases, with 8 bases separating them. The CDR3 here is CASSLAVGSTDTQYF. CDR3 bases: TGCGCCAGCAGCTTGGCGGTCGGGAGCACAGATACGCAGTATTTT. The variable domain in full, completed from reference TRBV5-1 and TRBJ2-3, reads KAGVTQTPRYLIKTRGQQVTLSCSPISGHRSVSWYQQTPGQGLQFLFEYFSETQRNKGNFPGRFSGRQFSNSRSEMNVSTLELGDSALYLCASSLAVGSTDTQYFGPGTRLTVL.

The rearrangement uses TRBV4-2 and TRBJ1-1; D not certain. CDR1 is LGHNA and CDR2 is YNFKEQ in the germline V gene. The V and J ends lost 1 base and 5 bases respectively, with 17 bases between them. The CDR3 loop spans 16 amino acids. DNA for the CDR3: TGTGCCAGCAGCCAAGCGCAAGGAAGGAGAGGAACTGAAGCTTTCTTT. It translates to CASSQAQGRRGTEAFF.

This clone was detected only a few times. This sequence joins TRBV9 and TRBJ2-7; D is possibly TRBD1 or TRBD2 (5 bases each). The CDR3 extends over 14 amino acids. Trimming left V 4 bases short and J 0 bases short, with 11 bases between. Germline V gene data show CDR1 as SGDLS and CDR2 as YYNGEE. Here the CDR3 reads CASSLGENSYEQYF. Here the CDR3 DNA reads TGTGCCAGCAGCCTAGGGGAGAACTCCTACGAGCAGTACTTC.

This clone was seen repeatedly, ten times or more. This chain uses TRBV5-8 with TRBJ1-4; possibly TRBD1 for D (5 bases). Trimming stripped 4 bases from V and 5 bases from J, with 15 bases between. CDR1 SGHTS and CDR2 YDEGEE come from the germline V gene. CDR3 size: 15 residues. CDR3: CASSGAGNSNEKLFF. The CDR3 DNA sequence: TGTGCCAGCAGCGGGGCAGGGAACTCGAATGAAAAACTGTTTTTT. Together with reference TRBV5-8 and TRBJ1-4, the CDR3 gives the full variable domain: EAGVTQSPTHLIKTRGQQATLRCSPISGHTSVYWYQQALGLGLQFLLWYDEGEERNRGNFPPRFSGRQFPNYSSELNVNALELEDSALYLCASSGAGNSNEKLFFGSGTQLSVL.

The rearrangement joins TRBV9 to TRBJ1-2; D is perhaps TRBD1 (6 bases). The CDR3 totals 18 residues. Germline values: CDR1 SGDLS, CDR2 YYNGEE. The V end was cut by 0 bases, the J end by 6 bases, with 24 bases between. In DNA form, the CDR3 reads TGTGCCAGCAGCGTAGGGGCAGGGGTCTCCAACTTAGCGCATGGCTACACCTTC. Protein product: CASSVGAGVSNLAHGYTF.

The chain recombines TRBV19 with TRBJ2-7; D may be TRBD2 (5 bases). Germline CDR1 reads LNHDA; CDR2 reads SQIVND (reference sequence). Trimming pared 6 bases from V and 0 bases from J, leaving 12 bases between. The CDR3 totals 14 residues. The CDR3 protein is CASSPSSISYEQYF. CDR3 nucleotides: TGTGCCAGTAGCCCTAGCTCTATCTCCTACGAGCAGTACTTC.

V is TRBV11-2 and J is TRBJ2-1; 13 nucleotides line up with TRBD2. The ends lost 5 bases at V and 5 bases at J; junction bases unmatched: 6. The germline CDR1 and CDR2 sequences are SGHAT and FQNNGV. The CDR3 sequence is 16 residues long. CDR3 sequence (DNA): TGTGCCAGCAGCCTAGGACTAGCGGGAGTGAACAATGAGCAGTTCTTC. Its protein is CASSLGLAGVNNEQFF. Drawing the rest from reference TRBV11-2 and TRBJ2-1, the complete variable domain is EAGVAQSPRYKIIEKRQSVAFWCNPISGHATLYWYQQILGQGPKLLIQFQNNGVVDDSQLPKDRFSAERLKGVDSTLKIQPAKLEDSAVYLCASSLGLAGVNNEQFFGPGTRLTVL.

The V call is TRBV19, the J call TRBJ2-7, with 7 bases fitting TRBD1. V was pared by 6 bases and J by 6 bases, with 23 bases of the junction left unmatched. The germline V gene encodes CDR1 LNHDA and CDR2 SQIVND (reference sequence). The CDR3 length is 18 residues. CDR3 nucleotide sequence: TGTGCCAGTAGCCCGAGGGGGCCACTTGCCCCCCCGTTAAGCGAGCAGTACTTC. Translating gives CASSPRGPLAPPLSEQYF.

The CDR3 DNA follows: TGTGCCAGCAGCCAAGCTGGACAGAAGTACGAGCAGTACTTC. It translates to CASSQAGQKYEQYF. The chain couples TRBV14 to TRBJ2-7; a weak D match, TRBD1 (6 bases). V lost 1 base and J lost 4, with 11 bases in between. Germline V gene data show CDR1 as SGHDN and CDR2 as FVKESK. CDR3 length: 14 amino acids.

V gene TRBV13 combines with J gene TRBJ2-7, with a weak D call TRBD2 (5 bases). Germline-derived CDR1 and CDR2 are PRHDT and FYEKMQ (reference sequence). V was shortened by 8 bases and J by 3 bases, with 14 bases between the two germline ends. The CDR3 is 13 amino acids. Written as DNA, the CDR3 is TGTGCCAGCGGCCTCGGACTGAACTACGAGCAGTACTTC. It yields the protein CASGLGLNYEQYF.

The chain has TRBV3-1 (or the pseudogene TRBV3-2) and TRBJ2-6; TRBD2 might be the D (5 bases). Germline V lookup: CDR1 LGHDT, CDR2 YNNKEL (reference sequence). V lost 1 base, J lost 1 base, and 5 bases lay in between. This CDR3 is 15 amino acids long. CDR3: CASSQGGSGANVLTF. The DNA for the CDR3 is TGTGCCAGCAGCCAAGGCGGGTCTGGGGCCAACGTCCTGACTTTC.

This chain uses TRBV28 with TRBJ1-4, with D unclear. There are 15 residues in the CDR3. V lost 8 bases to trimming and J lost 4 bases, with 17 bases between them. CDR1 MDHEN and CDR2 SYDVKM come from the germline V gene. The CDR3 loop is CASYSLGDFNEKLFF. DNA of the CDR3: TGTGCCAGCTATAGTCTCGGGGATTTTAATGAAAAACTGTTTTTT. Using reference TRBV28 and TRBJ1-4 for the parts outside the CDR3, the full variable domain is DVKVTQSSRYLVKRTGEKVFLECVQDMDHENMFWYRQDPGLGLRLIYFSYDVKMKEKGDIPEGYSVSREKKERFSLILESASTNQTSMYLCASYSLGDFNEKLFFGSGTQLSVL.

This chain connects TRBV19 to TRBJ1-2; perhaps TRBD1 as D (5 bases). With 4 bases removed from V and 4 bases from J, the gap between germline ends came to 16 bases. The CDR3 length is 15 residues. Germline assignment: CDR1 LNHDA and CDR2 SQIVND (reference sequence). DNA for the CDR3: TGTGCCAGTAGTAGCATAGGGGAGGAAATCTATGGCTACACCTTC. This sequence encodes CASSSIGEEIYGYTF.

The genes are TRBV28 and TRBJ1-5; 8 nucleotides match TRBD1. The germline V gene has CDR1 MDHEN and CDR2 SYDVKM. J gave up 6 bases and V 1 base, and 2 bases lay outside the gene matches. This CDR3 spans 14 amino acids. DNA of the CDR3: TGTGCCAGCAGTTTATCGACAGGGGCTCAGCCCCAGCATTTT. Encoded protein: CASSLSTGAQPQHF.

The rearrangement uses TRBV24-1 and TRBJ2-3; TRBD2 aligns across 9 bases. Germline V gene data show CDR1 as KGHDR and CDR2 as SFDVKD. Trimming removed 2 bases from V and 1 base from J; junction bases left unmatched: 6. The CDR3 has 17 amino acids. The CDR3 loop is CATSDYRSGRGTDTQYF. Written as DNA, the CDR3 is TGTGCCACCAGTGATTACCGTAGCGGGAGAGGCACAGATACGCAGTATTTT.

This sequence joins TRBV9 and TRBJ2-3; perhaps TRBD2 as D (6 bases). This CDR3 spans 13 amino acids. The V gene lost 5 bases and the J gene lost 5 bases, with 12 bases spanning the gap. Germline CDR1 is SGDLS and CDR2 is YYNGEE. CDR3 sequence reads: CASRPPGEDTQYF. DNA of the CDR3: TGTGCCAGCAGACCACCGGGGGAAGATACGCAGTATTTT.

This clone was seen just once. The rearrangement links TRBV9 to TRBJ1-4, with 7 bases fitting TRBD1. V shed 6 bases, J shed 3 bases, and the junction held 8 bases outside the gene matches. Per the germline V gene, CDR1 is SGDLS and CDR2 is YYNGEE. This CDR3 comprises 15 residues. The CDR3 DNA reads as TGTGCCAGCACTCCCTCCGGGACAGCTAATGAAAAACTGTTTTTT. Protein product: CASTPSGTANEKLFF.